The 18 T cell receptor beta chains reported below all come from one sample, sequenced in a study of T cell responses to AZD1222 COVID-19 vaccine. The repertoire was sequenced with immunoSEQ multiplex PCR; TCRdb's copy has only in-frame clones and lacks some. The sample has 90,000 to 120,000 clones, around 90% seen once. Specimen: peripheral blood, collected on day 0 of AZD1222 vaccination. Source of these receptors: an adult in good health.

The chain links TRBV5-5 to TRBJ2-7, with 8 nucleotides matching TRBD1. The CDR3 length is 14 residues. The V gene's germline CDR1 is SGHKS and CDR2 YYEKEE (reference sequence). The junction had 4 bases not matched to a gene; V was cut back by 4 bases and J by 1 base. In DNA, the CDR3 is TGTGCCAGCAGCATATGGACAGGGTCCTACGAGCAGTACTTC. Protein product: CASSIWTGSYEQYF.

The chain recombines TRBV21-1 with TRBJ1-2; the table's D gene call, TRBD1, was not cross checked with the DNA. TRBV21-1 is a pseudogene segment. The CDR3 loop spans 14 amino acids. The CDR3 region has the DNA TGTGCCAGCAGCAAATGCAGGACAGACTATGGCTACACCTTC. Residues: CASSKCRTDYGYTF.

Here the CDR3 DNA reads TGTGCCAGCAGTTACTCGACAGGGGATGAAAAACTGTTTTTT. Its translation is CASSYSTGDEKLFF. The chain is built from TRBV6-2 or TRBV6-3 and TRBJ1-4; 8 bases are shared with TRBD1. The CDR3 consists of 14 residues. The ends lost 0 bases at V and 6 bases at J; junction bases unmatched: 0. Germline V gene sequence: CDR1 MNHEY, CDR2 SVGEGT.

The chain is built from TRBV3-1 (or the pseudogene TRBV3-2) and TRBJ2-1; 8 nucleotides line up with TRBD2. CDR1 LGHDT and CDR2 YNNKEL come from the germline V gene (reference sequence). The ends lost 1 base at V and 5 bases at J; junction bases unmatched: 7. This CDR3 has 16 amino acids. The CDR3 bases are TGTGCCAGCAGCCAAGTTAGCGGGATCCCACACAATGAGCAGTTCTTC. Protein: CASSQVSGIPHNEQFF.

V and J are TRBV6-5 and TRBJ1-2; D remains ambiguous. Germline V lookup: CDR1 MNHEY, CDR2 SVGAGI. The CDR3 extends over 11 amino acids. V lost 8 bases, J lost 4 bases, and 8 bases lay in between. CDR3 DNA sequence: TGTGCCAGCGCCCGGATCTATGGCTACACCTTC. It is translated as CASARIYGYTF.

This clone has a single count. Here the CDR3 DNA reads TGTGCCAGCAGCTTAGATGGGACCAACACCGGGGAGCTGTTTTTT. It specifies CASSLDGTNTGELFF. The J gene is TRBJ2-2, the V gene TRBV7-7; D may correspond to TRBD1 or TRBD2 (5 bases each). V shed 1 base and J shed 2 bases, with 8 bases lying between them. The germline CDR1 and CDR2 sequences are SSHAT and FNYEAQ (reference sequence). This CDR3 spans 15 amino acids.

V and J are TRBV6-5 and TRBJ1-1, with D perhaps matching TRBD1 (6 bases). V was shortened by 6 bases and J by 4 bases, with 15 bases between the two germline ends. The CDR3 contains 14 residues. Germline CDR1 reads MNHEY; CDR2 reads SVGAGI. The CDR3, as DNA: TGTGCCAGCAGCCTTACAGGGCCGAGCACTGAAGCTTTCTTT. This sequence encodes CASSLTGPSTEAFF.

This clone was found once. The V and J genes are TRBV6-5 and TRBJ2-1, with D perhaps TRBD2 (5 bases). Germline CDR1 reads MNHEY; CDR2 reads SVGAGI. V was shortened by 6 bases and J by 4 bases, with 13 bases between the two germline ends. The CDR3 loop spans 14 amino acids. CDR3 coding DNA: TGTGCCAGCAGGGTGGGAGTTGCGTACAATGAGCAGTTCTTC. Translated: CASRVGVAYNEQFF.

The sample holds one count of this clone. This sequence joins TRBV7-2 and TRBJ1-5; the D is unclear. Germline-derived CDR1 and CDR2 are SGHTA and FQGNSA. The CDR3 spans 13 residues. V was clipped by 2 bases and J by 3 bases, with 5 bases between them. The chain's CDR3 is CASSLSYNQPQHF. The CDR3 nucleotides are TGTGCCAGCAGCTTATCCTACAATCAGCCCCAGCATTTT. The full variable domain, with the rest looked up from reference TRBV7-2 and TRBJ1-5, is GAGVSQSPSNKVTEKGKDVELRCDPISGHTALYWYRQSLGQGLEFLIYFQGNSAPDKSGLPSDRFSAERTGGSVSTLTIQRTQQEDSAVYLCASSLSYNQPQHFGDGTRLSIL.

The V gene is TRBV11-3, the J gene TRBJ1-1, with 9 bases matching TRBD1. V shed 6 bases, J shed 2 bases, and the junction held 7 bases outside the gene matches. Germline CDR1 SGHNT, CDR2 YENEEA. The length of the CDR3 is 15 residues. The CDR3 here is CASSSQGALNTEAFF. The CDR3 nucleotides read TGTGCCAGCAGTTCACAGGGGGCGCTTAACACTGAAGCTTTCTTT. The entire variable domain, with the rest obtained from reference TRBV11-3 and TRBJ1-1, is as follows: EAGVVQSPRYKIIEKKQPVAFWCNPISGHNTLYWYLQNLGQGPELLIRYENEEAVDDSQLPKDRFSAERLKGVDSTLKIQPAELGDSAVYLCASSSQGALNTEAFFGQGTRLTVV.

The rearrangement joins TRBV10-3 to TRBJ1-1, with 8 nucleotides matching TRBD1. The germline V gene has CDR1 ENHRY and CDR2 SYGVKD. CDR3 length: 13 residues. V dropped 3 bases and J dropped 5; count of bases not matched to a gene: 2. For the CDR3, the DNA is TGTGCCATCAGTGACCAGGGGGCAACTGAAGCTTTCTTT. This codes for CAISDQGATEAFF.

This chain links TRBV28 with TRBJ2-7; D is undetermined. Between the trimmed V and J ends, which lost 7 bases and 6 bases, there was a span of 16 bases. The CDR3 has 13 residues. The germline gives CDR1 MDHEN, CDR2 SYDVKM. The chain's CDR3 is CASTSSQASEQYF. As DNA, the CDR3 is TGTGCCAGCACAAGCTCCCAGGCTAGCGAGCAGTACTTC. Looking up the rest from reference TRBV28 and TRBJ2-7 gives the full variable domain: DVKVTQSSRYLVKRTGEKVFLECVQDMDHENMFWYRQDPGLGLRLIYFSYDVKMKEKGDIPEGYSVSREKKERFSLILESASTNQTSMYLCASTSSQASEQYFGPGTRLTVT.

V and J are TRBV7-2 and TRBJ1-2, with a possible D match to TRBD1 (5 bases). Per germline, CDR1 SGHTA and CDR2 FQGNSA. Trimming shortened V by 1 base and J by 7 bases, and 22 bases separated the two germline ends. The CDR3 is 17 amino acids. The CDR3 reads CASSLGGRGGEVFGYTF. The CDR3 DNA reads TGTGCCAGCAGCTTAGGGGGGAGGGGAGGTGAGGTGTTTGGCTACACCTTC. The whole variable domain, filled in from reference TRBV7-2 and TRBJ1-2, reads GAGVSQSPSNKVTEKGKDVELRCDPISGHTALYWYRQSLGQGLEFLIYFQGNSAPDKSGLPSDRFSAERTGGSVSTLTIQRTQQEDSAVYLCASSLGGRGGEVFGYTFGSGTRLTVV.

The CDR3 DNA sequence: TGCAGCGGTGTACAGGGGGCCCAAGAGACCCAGTACTTC. Encoded protein: CSGVQGAQETQYF. The genes are TRBV29-1 and TRBJ2-5; 9 bases map to TRBD1. There are 13 residues in the CDR3. In germline, CDR1 is SQVTM, CDR2 ANQGSEA. The ends lost 7 bases at V and 1 base at J; junction bases unmatched: 4.

The chain is built from TRBV19 and TRBJ2-7; D is unclear. The CDR3 sequence is 15 residues long. The V gene lost 0 bases and the J gene lost 2 bases, with 11 bases spanning the gap. Germline values: CDR1 LNHDA, CDR2 SQIVND (reference sequence). The CDR3 sequence is CASSIEPGVTYEQYF. The CDR3, as DNA: TGTGCCAGTAGTATAGAGCCTGGGGTCACCTACGAGCAGTACTTC.

This chain links TRBV28 with TRBJ2-7; D is possibly TRBD1 (6 bases). The CDR3 consists of 15 residues. Germline V CDR1 and CDR2: MDHEN, SYDVKM. V dropped 1 base and J dropped 2 bases, with 12 bases sitting between them. The CDR3 region has the DNA TGTGCCAGCAGTTTATACCGCCCAGGGGCCTACGAGCAGTACTTC. Its protein is CASSLYRPGAYEQYF. Together with reference TRBV28 and TRBJ2-7, the CDR3 gives the full variable domain: DVKVTQSSRYLVKRTGEKVFLECVQDMDHENMFWYRQDPGLGLRLIYFSYDVKMKEKGDIPEGYSVSREKKERFSLILESASTNQTSMYLCASSLYRPGAYEQYFGPGTRLTVT.

The chain links TRBV7-9 to TRBJ2-7, with 9 bases aligning to TRBD1. V lost 5 bases to trimming and J lost 4 bases; unmatched junction nucleotides: 6. CDR3 length: 14 residues. Germline lookup yields CDR1 SEHNR and CDR2 FQNEAQ (reference sequence). The CDR3 reads CASSMGTGIYEQYF. CDR3 nucleotide sequence: TGTGCCAGCAGCATGGGGACAGGGATTTACGAGCAGTACTTC. Full variable domain (outside the CDR3, taken from reference TRBV7-9 and TRBJ2-7): DTGVSQNPRHKITKRGQNVTFRCDPISEHNRLYWYRQTLGQGPEFLTYFQNEAQLEKSRLLSDRFSAERPKGSFSTLEIQRTEQGDSAMYLCASSMGTGIYEQYFGPGTRLTVT.

This clone was found a few times. This sequence joins TRBV5-1 and TRBJ2-3; D is uncertain. The CDR3 runs to 12 residues. Germline V gene data show CDR1 as SGHRS and CDR2 as YFSETQ. V gave up 3 bases and J gave up 1 base, with 3 bases separating them. CDR3 in DNA: TGCGCCAGCAGCTCTGGCACAGATACGCAGTATTTT. It is translated as CASSSGTDTQYF.